Following are 24 T cell receptor beta chains from one sample sequenced in a study of shared clonotypes between healthy human individuals. Profiled with immunoSEQ multiplex PCR; TCRdb holds only in-frame clones, not every one. The sample shows hundreds of thousands of clones, about 74% of them seen only once. Sequenced sample: PBMCs. The source is a woman aged 40 to 50 in good health. Some clones in this sample may be carry-over from other donors' samples.

This clone appeared once. The rearrangement uses TRBV10-3 and TRBJ2-2; no definite D call. The V and J ends lost 0 bases and 8 bases respectively, with 10 bases between them. CDR1 is ENHRY and CDR2 is SYGVKD in the germline V gene. This CDR3 region has 14 residues. DNA of the CDR3: TGTGCCATCAGTGAGTCGAGGTTGGCAGGGGAGCTGTTTTTT. Amino acid sequence: CAISESRLAGELFF.

The chain couples TRBV7-3 to TRBJ1-2; D is uncertain. The CDR3 is 15 residues long. Trimming cost V 0 bases and J 6 bases, with 14 bases left between them. CDR1 is SGHTA and CDR2 is FQGTGA in the germline V gene. The DNA for the CDR3 is TGTGCCAGCAGCTTAACCGAGGGAGGGCCGGATGGCTACACCTTC. Its protein is CASSLTEGGPDGYTF.

This clone is a singleton in its sample. This rearrangement joins TRBV5-1 to TRBJ2-5, with D uncertain. Trimming shortened V by 3 bases and J by 3 bases, and 9 bases separated the two germline ends. CDR1 and CDR2 from the germline V gene are SGHRS and YFSETQ. The length of the CDR3 is 13 residues. This CDR3 reads CASSYATEETQYF. In DNA form, the CDR3 reads TGCGCCAGCAGCTACGCTACAGAAGAGACCCAGTACTTC.

V usage is TRBV5-6 and J usage is TRBJ1-1; 11 bases map to TRBD1. This CDR3 comprises 13 residues. Germline V gives CDR1 SGHDT, CDR2 YYEEEE. Trimming at V came to 4 bases and at J to 11 bases, leaving 7 bases not matched to a gene. CDR3 protein: CASSNRDRGFAFF. The CDR3 nucleotides read TGTGCCAGCAGCAACCGGGACAGGGGGTTCGCTTTCTTT.

This clone was counted once. The chain recombines TRBV5-6 with TRBJ2-7; no definite D call. CDR1 SGHDT and CDR2 YYEEEE come from the germline V gene. The V end lost 1 base, the J end lost 5 bases, and 13 bases lay between the germline ends. This CDR3 is built from 14 residues. The CDR3 reads CASSLLQSAHEQYF. CDR3 bases: TGTGCCAGCAGCTTGCTACAATCGGCCCACGAGCAGTACTTC. Full variable domain (missing parts from reference TRBV5-6 and TRBJ2-7): DAGVTQSPTHLIKTRGQQVTLRCSPKSGHDTVSWYQQALGQGPQFIFQYYEEEERQRGNFPDRFSGHQFPNYSSELNVNALLLGDSALYLCASSLLQSAHEQYFGPGTRLTVT.

J is TRBJ1-3 and V is TRBV28, with a possible D match to TRBD1 (5 bases). Trimming took 2 bases from V and 4 from J, leaving 18 bases between them. The V gene's germline CDR1 is MDHEN and CDR2 SYDVKM. CDR3 length equals 17 residues. CDR3 sequence: CASSLAGGVFSGNTIYF. The CDR3 bases are TGTGCCAGCAGTTTAGCGGGGGGAGTTTTTTCCGGAAACACCATATATTTT.

The V call is TRBV28, the J call TRBJ2-7; 16 bases map to TRBD2. The CDR3 loop spans 15 amino acids. Germline CDR1 and CDR2: MDHEN and SYDVKM. V shed 5 bases, J shed 5 bases, and the junction held 3 bases outside the gene matches. CDR3 sequence reads: CASSPGLAGGDEQYF. For the CDR3, the DNA is TGTGCCAGCAGTCCGGGACTAGCGGGAGGGGACGAGCAGTACTTC.

CDR3 region: CAWDRGARAYEQYF. Here the CDR3 DNA reads TGTGCCTGGGACAGGGGGGCCAGGGCCTACGAGCAGTACTTC. This chain connects TRBV30 to TRBJ2-7; 9 bases are shared with TRBD1. CDR3 length equals 14 residues. The germline V gene has CDR1 GTSNPN and CDR2 SVGIG (reference sequence). V dropped 5 bases and J dropped 2; count of bases not matched to a gene: 7.

Points on this clone: A far larger clone is a single base away, which makes a read error likely. Without the conserved terminal phenylalanine or tryptophan, this CDR3 likely stems from a read error. DNA of the CDR3: TGTGCCTGGAGTATGGGAGCAGATACGCAGTATTCT. Translating it yields CAWSMGADTQYS. This rearrangement joins TRBV30 to TRBJ2-3; the D gene is possibly TRBD2 (5 bases). Trimming shortened V by 2 bases and J by 4 bases, and 7 bases separated the two germline ends. This CDR3 region has 12 residues. Germline lookup yields CDR1 GTSNPN and CDR2 SVGIG (reference sequence).

V usage is TRBV15 and J usage is TRBJ1-4; maybe TRBD1 (5 bases). The ends were cut back, 5 bases at V and 5 bases at J, with 15 bases in the middle. Germline V gives CDR1 LNHNV, CDR2 YYDKDF (reference sequence). The CDR3 totals 15 residues. CDR3 loop: CATSLPGRQNEKLFF. CDR3 DNA sequence: TGTGCCACCAGCTTACCGGGACGGCAAAATGAAAAACTGTTTTTT.

This clone was recorded only once. This chain joins TRBV5-1 and TRBJ2-3; unclear D gene. CDR3 size: 12 residues. Germline CDR1 and CDR2: SGHRS and YFSETQ. V dropped 3 bases and J dropped 2 bases, with 4 bases sitting between them. CDR3 DNA: TGCGCCAGCAGCTACACCACAGATACGCAGTATTTT. This codes for CASSYTTDTQYF. Together with reference TRBV5-1 and TRBJ2-3, the CDR3 gives the full variable domain: KAGVTQTPRYLIKTRGQQVTLSCSPISGHRSVSWYQQTPGQGLQFLFEYFSETQRNKGNFPGRFSGRQFSNSRSEMNVSTLELGDSALYLCASSYTTDTQYFGPGTRLTVL.

A remark on this clone: Additional DNA sequences in this sample encode the identical CDR3. V usage is TRBV7-9 and J usage is TRBJ1-1, with 9 bases lining up with TRBD1. Per the germline V gene, CDR1 is SEHNR and CDR2 is FQNEAQ (reference sequence). V lost 5 bases to trimming and J lost 10 bases; unmatched junction nucleotides: 5. The CDR3 has 12 amino acids. CDR3 amino acids: CASSLDRGVAFF. The CDR3 nucleotides are TGTGCCAGCAGCCTTGACAGGGGGGTAGCTTTCTTT.

V usage is TRBV7-3 and J usage is TRBJ2-1; D is tentatively TRBD1 or TRBD2 (5 bases each). The CDR3 contains 14 residues. The germline V gene encodes CDR1 SGHTA and CDR2 FQGTGA. Trimming cost V 5 bases and J 7 bases, with 15 bases left between them. CDR3 loop: CASSISGTANEQFF. CDR3 coding DNA: TGTGCCAGCAGCATCTCCGGGACGGCGAATGAGCAGTTCTTC.

The chain combines TRBV11-3 with TRBJ2-3; D may be TRBD2 (6 bases). This CDR3 contains 15 residues. Trimming removed 0 bases from V and 7 bases from J, with 14 bases in between. Germline V CDR1 and CDR2: SGHNT, YENEEA. DNA of the CDR3: TGTGCCAGCAGCTTAGACCCCTGGGCGGGAAATACGCAGTATTTT. It specifies CASSLDPWAGNTQYF.

The table lists this clone with a few counts. One end of the junction is discordant with germline, which a read error may explain. The chain has TRBV27 and TRBJ2-7, with D uncertain. The length of the CDR3 is 14 residues. Germline loops: CDR1 MNHEY, CDR2 SMNVEV (reference sequence). The DNA of the CDR3 is TGTGCCTGCAGACCCTCTAGATTCTCCTACGAGCAGTACTTC. Protein: CACRPSRFSYEQYF.

The CDR3 sequence: CASRRNNSPLHF. The CDR3 region has the DNA TGTGCCAGCAGGAGAAATAATTCACCCCTCCACTTT. The rearrangement joins TRBV27 to TRBJ1-6; D gene uncertain. The CDR3 runs to 12 residues. CDR1 MNHEY and CDR2 SMNVEV come from the germline V gene (reference sequence). The V gene lost 6 bases and the J gene lost 5 bases, with 5 bases spanning the gap.

The chain carries TRBV7-6 and TRBJ2-3, with 13 bases that match TRBD2. This CDR3 is built from 20 residues. In germline, CDR1 is SGHVS, CDR2 FNYEAQ. V trimming: 4 bases; J trimming: 0 bases; junction bases outside the gene matches: 13. CDR3: CASSSRLIRGLAGSTDTQYF. DNA of the CDR3: TGTGCCAGCAGCTCCCGCCTCATCCGGGGACTAGCGGGGAGCACAGATACGCAGTATTTT.

V gene TRBV18 combines with J gene TRBJ2-4; D gene unclear. Germline V gene sequence: CDR1 KGHSH, CDR2 LQKENI. V was shortened by 0 bases and J by 8 bases, with 8 bases between the two germline ends. The CDR3 consists of 13 residues. The CDR3 DNA is TGTGCCAGCTCACCACCCAGTGGGGACATTCAGTACTTC. Translation gives CASSPPSGDIQYF.

The DNA of the CDR3 is TGTGCCAGCAGCAGGACAGAATATACGCAGTATTTT. Its protein is CASSRTEYTQYF. This chain joins TRBV28 and TRBJ2-3; tentatively, D is TRBD1 (6 bases). The CDR3 loop spans 12 amino acids. V was cut by 6 bases and J by 7 bases, with 11 bases left in between. Germline assignment: CDR1 MDHEN and CDR2 SYDVKM.

J is TRBJ1-2 and V is TRBV5-5; D is perhaps TRBD1 (5 bases). V lost 0 bases and J lost 4, with 13 bases in between. Germline V gene lookup returns CDR1 SGHKS and CDR2 YYEKEE (reference sequence). The CDR3 spans 15 residues. The CDR3, as DNA: TGTGCCAGCAGCTTGGGGCAGCTGGGGCTCTATGGCTACACCTTC. It is translated as CASSLGQLGLYGYTF.

The CDR3 protein is CASSSPGTSGIEQFF. CDR3 nucleotides: TGTGCCAGCAGCTCCCCCGGGACTAGCGGGATAGAACAGTTCTTC. This chain joins TRBV5-4 and TRBJ2-1, with 13 nucleotides matching TRBD2. Per germline, CDR1 SGHNT and CDR2 YYREEE (reference sequence). With 3 bases clipped from V and 13 bases from J, the junction kept 10 bases outside the gene matches. The CDR3 spans 15 residues.

A remark on this clone: One junction end disagrees with the germline gene, perhaps due to a read error. The rearrangement uses TRBV29-1 and TRBJ2-3; 10 bases align to TRBD1. This CDR3 region has 16 residues. Germline V gene lookup returns CDR1 SQVTM and CDR2 ANQGSEA. The CDR3 is CGVVRSGTGATDTQYF. CDR3 bases: TGCGGCGTTGTAAGGTCCGGGACAGGGGCCACAGATACGCAGTATTTT.

The rearrangement joins TRBV5-1 to TRBJ2-3; D ambiguous. The CDR3 loop spans 14 amino acids. Germline loops: CDR1 SGHRS, CDR2 YFSETQ. Trimming took 0 bases from V and 4 from J, leaving 9 bases between them. The CDR3 loop reads CASSLGSSADTQYF. CDR3 DNA sequence: TGCGCCAGCAGCTTGGGTTCTAGTGCAGATACGCAGTATTTT.

In this sample, this clone turned up many times. Other DNA sequences of this sample code for an identical CDR3. The chain joins TRBV6-4 to TRBJ2-1, with TRBD2 identical over 7 bases. The germline V gene has CDR1 MRHNA and CDR2 SNTAGT. The CDR3 is 15 residues long. J lost 7 bases, V lost 0 bases, and 6 bases had no gene match. The CDR3: CASSDSAAGVNEQFF. In DNA form, the CDR3 reads TGTGCCAGCAGTGACTCGGCGGCGGGGGTGAATGAGCAGTTCTTC.